This TCR beta chain was captured by sequencing in a study of blood T cell repertoires in COVID-19. Study-level background: COVID-19 samples from acute and convalescent phases originated in the United States, Italy and Spain.

CDR3 length: 13 amino acids. V was pared by 1 base and J by 6 bases, with 9 bases between. Germline CDR1 reads LGHDT; CDR2 reads YNNKEL (reference sequence). A word on this clone: Other DNA sequences in this sample translate to the same CDR3.

Libraries were prepared by immunoSEQ multiplex PCR; TCRdb keeps only in-frame clonotypes and omits some of them. The profile shows hundreds of thousands of clones, 90% of them singletons. The sequenced sample was PBMCs or T cells enriched from blood (not recorded which). The receptor's source is a woman aged 18-29 years with acute COVID-19. The chain recombines TRBV3-1 (or the pseudogene TRBV3-2) with TRBJ1-1; D possibly corresponds to TRBD1 (5 bases). The CDR3 protein is CASSQGQGAEAFF. Written as DNA, the CDR3 is TGTGCCAGCAGCCAAGGGCAGGGCGCTGAAGCTTTCTTT.